These T cell receptor beta chains were read from a single sample in a study of blood T cell repertoires in COVID-19. Method: immunoSEQ multiplex PCR; TCRdb's copy keeps in-frame clones and lacks some. The data hold roughly 160,000 clones, with roughly 84% observed a single time. Sequenced: PBMCs or T cells enriched from blood (not recorded which). The receptors were sampled from a woman aged 45-60 years who had recovered from COVID-19. CDR3s include the opening cysteine and the closing phenylalanine or tryptophan. The order of the fields is V gene, D gene, CDR3 protein. The D gene is left open where the match is weak.

TRBV7-2 | NA | CASSAGGRNEKLFF
TRBV19 | TRBD2 | CASSAGDIQYF
TRBV5-5 | TRBD2 | CASSLGGGIETQYF
TRBV6-2/TRBV6-3 | TRBD2 | CASSYSRGGYTYEQYF
TRBV2 | TRBD2 | CASSEGLAGVDNEQFF
TRBV6-5 | TRBD1 | CASSYGQGTEAFF
TRBV5-1 | TRBD2 | CASSMGLELYNEQFF
TRBV25-1 | TRBD2 | CASSENGGGNEQFF
TRBV14 | NA | CASSPDRSQSYGYTF
TRBV10-2 | NA | CASRGPTDTQYF
TRBV2 | TRBD1 | CASDKTGGYGYTF
TRBV24-1 | TRBD1 | CATRETGQETQYF
TRBV25-1 | TRBD2 | CASSEWLAGIQETQYF
TRBV15 | NA | CATSRDRQATGYTF
TRBV27 | NA | CASSLTGGPNYGYTF
TRBV27 | TRBD2 | CASRNRGLAGDHYEQYF
TRBV15 | TRBD1 | CATSRVGQGVDGYTF
TRBV5-1 | TRBD1 | CASSLGPGGDYGYTF
TRBV11-3 | TRBD1 | CASSPFTTTGGFPNEQFF
TRBV11-3 | TRBD2 | CASSLETSGYNEQFF
TRBV4-2 | NA | CASSQDRGTTYEQYF
TRBV28 | NA | CASSLEKNTEAFF
TRBV5-5 | NA | CASTPQGSNTEAFF